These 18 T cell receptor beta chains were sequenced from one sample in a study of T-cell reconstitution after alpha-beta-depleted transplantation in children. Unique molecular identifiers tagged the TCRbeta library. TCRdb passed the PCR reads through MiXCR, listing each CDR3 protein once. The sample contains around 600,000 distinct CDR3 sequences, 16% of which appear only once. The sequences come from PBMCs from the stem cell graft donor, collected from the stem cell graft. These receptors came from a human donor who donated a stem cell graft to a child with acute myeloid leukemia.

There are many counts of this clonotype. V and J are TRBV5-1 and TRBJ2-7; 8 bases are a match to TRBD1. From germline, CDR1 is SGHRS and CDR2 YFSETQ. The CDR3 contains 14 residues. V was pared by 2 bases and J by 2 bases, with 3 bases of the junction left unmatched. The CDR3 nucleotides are TGCGCCAGCAGCTTAGGGACAGGAGCCTACGAGCAGTACTTC. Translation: CASSLGTGAYEQYF.

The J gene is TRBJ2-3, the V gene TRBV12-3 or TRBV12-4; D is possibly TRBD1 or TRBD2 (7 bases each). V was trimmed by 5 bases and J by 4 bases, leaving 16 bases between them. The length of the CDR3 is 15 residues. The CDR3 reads CASSTRGGGADTQYF. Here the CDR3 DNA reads TGTGCCAGCAGTACCCGGGGAGGGGGCGCAGATACGCAGTATTTT.

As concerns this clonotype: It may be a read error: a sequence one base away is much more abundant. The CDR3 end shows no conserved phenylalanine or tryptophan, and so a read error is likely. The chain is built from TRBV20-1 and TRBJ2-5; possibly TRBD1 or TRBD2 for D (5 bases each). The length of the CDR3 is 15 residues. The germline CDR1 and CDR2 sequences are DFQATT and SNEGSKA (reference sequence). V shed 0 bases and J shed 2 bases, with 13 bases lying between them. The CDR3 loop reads CSARDDGTIQETQYC. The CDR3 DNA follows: TGCAGTGCTAGAGATGATGGGACCATTCAAGAGACCCAGTACTGC.

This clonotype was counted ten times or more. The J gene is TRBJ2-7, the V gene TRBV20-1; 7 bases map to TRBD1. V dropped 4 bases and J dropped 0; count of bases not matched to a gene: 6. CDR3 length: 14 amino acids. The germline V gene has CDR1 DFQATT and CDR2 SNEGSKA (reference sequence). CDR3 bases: TGCAGTGCTATTACAGGGGCCACCTCCTACGAGCAGTACTTC. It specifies CSAITGATSYEQYF.

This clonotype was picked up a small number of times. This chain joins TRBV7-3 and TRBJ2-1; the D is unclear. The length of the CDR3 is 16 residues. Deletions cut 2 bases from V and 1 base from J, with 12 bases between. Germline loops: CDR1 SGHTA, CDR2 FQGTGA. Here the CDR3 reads CASSLPGMGSYNEQFF. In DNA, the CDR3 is TGTGCCAGCAGCTTACCTGGGATGGGTTCCTACAATGAGCAGTTCTTC.

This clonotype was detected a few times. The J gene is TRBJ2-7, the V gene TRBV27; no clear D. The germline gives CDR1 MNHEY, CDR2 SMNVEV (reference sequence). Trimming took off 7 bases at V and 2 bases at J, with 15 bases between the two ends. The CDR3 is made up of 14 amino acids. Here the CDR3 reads CASKSVPGPYEQYF. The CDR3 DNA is TGTGCCAGCAAGTCAGTCCCAGGACCCTACGAGCAGTACTTC.

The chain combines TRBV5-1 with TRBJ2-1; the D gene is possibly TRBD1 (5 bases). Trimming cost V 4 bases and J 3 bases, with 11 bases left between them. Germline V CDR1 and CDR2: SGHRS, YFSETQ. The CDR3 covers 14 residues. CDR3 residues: CASSGWQGYNEQFF. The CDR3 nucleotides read TGCGCCAGCAGCGGCTGGCAGGGCTACAATGAGCAGTTCTTC.

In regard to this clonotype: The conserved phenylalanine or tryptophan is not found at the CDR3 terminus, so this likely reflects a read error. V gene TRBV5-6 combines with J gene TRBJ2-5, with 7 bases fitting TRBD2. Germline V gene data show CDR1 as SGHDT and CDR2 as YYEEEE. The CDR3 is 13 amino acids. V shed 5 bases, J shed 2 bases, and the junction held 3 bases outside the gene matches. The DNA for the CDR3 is TGTGCCAGCAGTCGCGGGGGACAAGAGACCCAGTACTCC. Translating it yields CASSRGGQETQYS.

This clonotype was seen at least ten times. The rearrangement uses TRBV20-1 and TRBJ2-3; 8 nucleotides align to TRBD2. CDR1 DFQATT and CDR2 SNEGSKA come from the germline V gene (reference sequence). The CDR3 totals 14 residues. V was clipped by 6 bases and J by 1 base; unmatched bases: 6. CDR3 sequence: CSARGGVRTDTQYF. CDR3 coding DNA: TGCAGTGCCCGGGGGGGGGTCCGCACAGATACGCAGTATTTT.

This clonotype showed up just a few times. The CDR3: CASSFDGGVGNEQFF. CDR3 nucleotides: TGTGCCAGCAGCTTTGATGGCGGGGTGGGCAATGAGCAGTTCTTC. The V gene is TRBV11-2, the J gene TRBJ2-1; D possibly corresponds to TRBD2 (6 bases). The CDR3 runs 15 residues. Germline loops: CDR1 SGHAT, CDR2 FQNNGV. The V gene lost 3 bases and the J gene lost 6 bases, with 15 bases spanning the gap. Drawing the rest from reference TRBV11-2 and TRBJ2-1, the complete variable domain is EAGVAQSPRYKIIEKRQSVAFWCNPISGHATLYWYQQILGQGPKLLIQFQNNGVVDDSQLPKDRFSAERLKGVDSTLKIQPAKLEDSAVYLCASSFDGGVGNEQFFGPGTRLTVL.

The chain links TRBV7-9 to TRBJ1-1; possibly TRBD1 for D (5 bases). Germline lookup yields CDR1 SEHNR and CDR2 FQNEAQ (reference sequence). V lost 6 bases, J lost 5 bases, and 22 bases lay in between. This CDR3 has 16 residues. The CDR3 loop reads CASSPVQGSPRTEAFF. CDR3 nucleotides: TGTGCCAGCAGTCCAGTCCAGGGAAGCCCGAGGACTGAAGCTTTCTTT. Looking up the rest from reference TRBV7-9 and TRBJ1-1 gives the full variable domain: DTGVSQNPRHKITKRGQNVTFRCDPISEHNRLYWYRQTLGQGPEFLTYFQNEAQLEKSRLLSDRFSAERPKGSFSTLEIQRTEQGDSAMYLCASSPVQGSPRTEAFFGQGTRLTVV.

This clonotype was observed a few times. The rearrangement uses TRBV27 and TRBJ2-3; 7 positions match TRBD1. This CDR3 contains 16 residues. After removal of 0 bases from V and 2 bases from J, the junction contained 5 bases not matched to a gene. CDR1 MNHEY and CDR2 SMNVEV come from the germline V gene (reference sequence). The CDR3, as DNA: TGTGCCAGCAGTTTATCGTGGGACAGTCTCACAGATACGCAGTATTTT. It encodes CASSLSWDSLTDTQYF.

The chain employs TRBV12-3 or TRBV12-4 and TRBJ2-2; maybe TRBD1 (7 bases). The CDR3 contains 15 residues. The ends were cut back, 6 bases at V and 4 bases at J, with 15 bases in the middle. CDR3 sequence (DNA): TGTGCCAGCAGGCCGTACAGGGGAGGCACCGGGGAGCTGTTTTTT. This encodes CASRPYRGGTGELFF.

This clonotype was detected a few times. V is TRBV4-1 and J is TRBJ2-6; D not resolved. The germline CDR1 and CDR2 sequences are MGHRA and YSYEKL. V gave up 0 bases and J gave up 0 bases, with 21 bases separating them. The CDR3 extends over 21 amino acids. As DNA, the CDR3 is TGCGCCAGCAGCCAAGAGGCCCAGGTGGCCCGCTTGAGCTCTGGGGCCAACGTCCTGACTTTC. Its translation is CASSQEAQVARLSSGANVLTF.

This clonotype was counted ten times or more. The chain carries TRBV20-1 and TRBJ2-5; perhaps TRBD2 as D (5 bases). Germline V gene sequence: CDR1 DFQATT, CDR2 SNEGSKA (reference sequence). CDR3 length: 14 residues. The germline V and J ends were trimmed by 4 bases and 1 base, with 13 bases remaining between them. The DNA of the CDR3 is TGCAGTGCTAAGGACTGGGCGTCCCAAGAGACCCAGTACTTC. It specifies CSAKDWASQETQYF.

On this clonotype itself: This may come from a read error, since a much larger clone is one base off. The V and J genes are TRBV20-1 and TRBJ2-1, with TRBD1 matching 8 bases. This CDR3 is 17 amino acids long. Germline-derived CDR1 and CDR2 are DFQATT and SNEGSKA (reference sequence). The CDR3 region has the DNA TGCTGTGCTAGAGCCCGACAGGGGCCGACCTCCTACAATGAGCAGTTCTTC. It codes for CCARARQGPTSYNEQFF.

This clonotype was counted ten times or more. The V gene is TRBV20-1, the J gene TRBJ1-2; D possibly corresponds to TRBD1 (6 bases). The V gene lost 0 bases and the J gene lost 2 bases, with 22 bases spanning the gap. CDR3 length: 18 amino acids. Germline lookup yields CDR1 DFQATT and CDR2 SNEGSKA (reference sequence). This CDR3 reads CSARDWQSTGNHNYGYTF. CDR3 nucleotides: TGCAGTGCTAGAGATTGGCAAAGCACAGGGAACCACAACTATGGCTACACCTTC.

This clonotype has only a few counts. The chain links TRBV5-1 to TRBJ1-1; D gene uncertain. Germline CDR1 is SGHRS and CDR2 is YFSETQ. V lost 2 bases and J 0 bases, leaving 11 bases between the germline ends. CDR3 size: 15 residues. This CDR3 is CASSFGEKMNTEAFF. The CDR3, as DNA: TGCGCCAGCAGCTTCGGGGAGAAGATGAACACTGAAGCTTTCTTT.